These 26 T cell receptor beta chains were sequenced from one sample in a study of blood T cell repertoires in COVID-19. Measured with immunoSEQ multiplex PCR; TCRdb has only the in-frame clones, and not every one. The repertoire holds roughly 150,000 clones, approximately 83% seen once, with 10% to 15% in the top ten. Sample: peripheral blood. These TCRs come from a man between 65 and 79 years old who had recovered from COVID-19.

This sequence joins TRBV7-9 and TRBJ2-1; D might be TRBD2 (5 bases). Trimming shortened V by 5 bases and J by 0 bases, and 11 bases separated the two germline ends. The germline gives CDR1 SEHNR, CDR2 FQNEAQ (reference sequence). The CDR3 totals 15 residues. For the CDR3, the DNA is TGTGCCAGCAGCCAGACTACCCTCTCCTACAATGAGCAGTTCTTC. Encoded protein: CASSQTTLSYNEQFF.

The chain is built from TRBV18 and TRBJ2-1; TRBD2 aligns across 7 bases. This CDR3 contains 15 residues. With V trimmed by 5 bases and J by 1 base, 5 bases remained unmatched. Per the germline V gene, CDR1 is KGHSH and CDR2 is LQKENI. CDR3 coding DNA: TGTGCCAGCTCAATGGGCGGGAGATCCTACAATGAGCAGTTCTTC. Translated: CASSMGGRSYNEQFF.

The table lists this clone with a few counts. The rearrangement links TRBV5-4 to TRBJ1-6; 7 nucleotides line up with TRBD1. CDR1 SGHNT and CDR2 YYREEE come from the germline V gene (reference sequence). The CDR3 contains 16 residues. Losses at the gene ends were 1 base for V and 8 bases for J; bases not matched to a gene: 9. The CDR3 bases are TGTGCCAGCAGCTTGCGGGCAGGGGGTAGTTATTCACCCCTCCACTTT. Encoded protein: CASSLRAGGSYSPLHF.

On this clone: The identical CDR3 is also encoded by other nucleotide sequences in the sample. The genes are TRBV18 and TRBJ1-6; 10 bases are shared with TRBD1. V shed 3 bases, J shed 5 bases, and the junction held 1 base outside the gene matches. Per germline, CDR1 KGHSH and CDR2 LQKENI. CDR3 size: 15 residues. For the CDR3, the DNA is TGTGCCAGCTCACCTGGGACAGGGGATAATTCACCCCTCCACTTT. This gives the protein CASSPGTGDNSPLHF.

This sequence joins TRBV25-1 and TRBJ2-5; possible D gene TRBD2, 5 bases. The CDR3 runs to 14 residues. Germline CDR1 is MGHDK and CDR2 is SYGVNS. V gave up 4 bases and J gave up 2 bases, with 11 bases separating them. CDR3 sequence (DNA): TGTGCCAGCAGTGTCCTGGACTTTCAAGAGACCCAGTACTTC. Its protein is CASSVLDFQETQYF.

This chain joins TRBV14 and TRBJ1-1, with a possible D match to TRBD1 (5 bases). The CDR3 extends over 14 amino acids. The germline V and J ends were trimmed by 2 bases and 0 bases, with 7 bases remaining between them. CDR1 and CDR2 (germline): SGHDN, FVKESK. The CDR3 reads CASSQQGMNTEAFF. In DNA, the CDR3 is TGTGCCAGCAGCCAACAGGGTATGAACACTGAAGCTTTCTTT.

The genes are TRBV6-6 and TRBJ1-4, with D unclear. The CDR3 extends over 16 amino acids. The V gene lost 6 bases and the J gene lost 0 bases, with 14 bases spanning the gap. Germline-derived CDR1 and CDR2 are MNHNY and SVGAGI (reference sequence). In DNA form, the CDR3 reads TGTGCCAGCAGATCCACCGCAGTTGCAACTAATGAAAAACTGTTTTTT. This gives the protein CASRSTAVATNEKLFF.

J is TRBJ2-2 and V is TRBV7-9, with 8 bases that match TRBD1. CDR3 length equals 15 residues. The junction had 9 bases not matched to a gene; V was cut back by 7 bases and J by 5 bases. Germline CDR1 reads SEHNR; CDR2 reads FQNEAQ (reference sequence). For the CDR3, the DNA is TGTGCCAGCAACTTCGGACAGGGAAGGACCGGGGAGCTGTTTTTT. Its translation: CASNFGQGRTGELFF.

The V and J genes are TRBV19 and TRBJ2-2, with TRBD2 as a possible D gene (6 bases). The germline V and J ends were trimmed by 6 bases and 1 base, with 12 bases remaining between them. Germline loops: CDR1 LNHDA, CDR2 SQIVND (reference sequence). The CDR3 is made up of 15 amino acids. CDR3 nucleotide sequence: TGTGCCAGTAGAGCGGGCGGGAAGAACACCGGGGAGCTGTTTTTT. It encodes CASRAGGKNTGELFF.

The chain carries TRBV3-1 (or the pseudogene TRBV3-2) and TRBJ2-3; TRBD2 aligns across 7 bases. Germline CDR1 and CDR2: LGHDT and YNNKEL (reference sequence). Trimming cost V 4 bases and J 1 base; bases outside gene matches: 8. The length of the CDR3 is 16 residues. CDR3 amino acids: CASSPTAGWGTDTQYF. DNA of the CDR3: TGTGCCAGCAGCCCAACAGCGGGATGGGGCACAGATACGCAGTATTTT.

The chain employs TRBV5-8 and TRBJ2-1; 8 nucleotides align to TRBD2. The CDR3 runs to 15 residues. In germline, CDR1 is SGHTS, CDR2 YDEGEE. After removal of 1 base from V and 0 bases from J, the junction contained 0 bases not matched to a gene. For the CDR3, the DNA is TGTGCCAGCAGCTTGAGCGGGAGCTCCTACAATGAGCAGTTCTTC. This encodes CASSLSGSSYNEQFF.

The chain recombines TRBV27 with TRBJ2-7, with 7 bases matching TRBD2. Trimming took 6 bases from V and 3 from J; bases not matched to a gene: 8. Germline-derived CDR1 and CDR2 are MNHEY and SMNVEV (reference sequence). The CDR3 has 14 residues. The CDR3 loop reads CASRGGRGVYEQYF. As DNA, the CDR3 is TGTGCCAGCAGGGGGGGGAGGGGAGTCTACGAGCAGTACTTC.

The rearrangement links TRBV3-1 (or the pseudogene TRBV3-2) to TRBJ2-3; D remains ambiguous. Trimming took 0 bases from V and 4 from J, leaving 5 bases between them. Germline CDR1 reads LGHDT; CDR2 reads YNNKEL (reference sequence). This CDR3 is built from 13 residues. CDR3 DNA sequence: TGTGCCAGCAGCCAAGATCGTGCAGATACGCAGTATTTT. Protein: CASSQDRADTQYF.

This chain links TRBV10-3 with TRBJ2-2; D is possibly TRBD1 (6 bases). Trimming left V 6 bases short and J 3 bases short, with 11 bases between. Germline V gene lookup returns CDR1 ENHRY and CDR2 SYGVKD. The CDR3 has 14 residues. CDR3 nucleotide sequence: TGTGCCATCAGGTCGCCAGGGGACACCGGGGAGCTGTTTTTT. This gives the protein CAIRSPGDTGELFF.

This chain uses TRBV6-2 or TRBV6-3 with TRBJ1-2, with D perhaps TRBD1 (5 bases). The V gene's germline CDR1 is MNHEY and CDR2 SVGEGT. CDR3 length equals 16 residues. The germline V and J ends were trimmed by 0 bases and 2 bases, with 13 bases remaining between them. CDR3 nucleotides: TGTGCCAGCAGTTACTCTGGGGCATCCAGGAACTATGGCTACACCTTC. Translating it yields CASSYSGASRNYGYTF.

On this clone itself: The sample contains more than one DNA sequence encoding this CDR3. This sequence joins TRBV28 and TRBJ2-3; D unresolved. From germline, CDR1 is MDHEN and CDR2 SYDVKM. The CDR3 has 11 amino acids. V dropped 5 bases and J dropped 6 bases, with 6 bases sitting between them. The DNA for the CDR3 is TGTGCCAGCAGTCTCCGGGATACGCAGTATTTT. Translating gives CASSLRDTQYF.

The J gene is TRBJ1-5, the V gene TRBV2; D possibly corresponds to TRBD1 (6 bases). V was shortened by 8 bases and J by 7 bases, with 21 bases between the two germline ends. The CDR3 loop spans 15 amino acids. CDR1 and CDR2 (germline): SNHLY, FYNNEI. CDR3 bases: TGTGCCAGCCTCCCTACGAGGGGGGGTGGGCAGCCCCAGCATTTT. It codes for CASLPTRGGGQPQHF.

The genes are TRBV5-6 and TRBJ2-1; D remains unclear. The germline V gene has CDR1 SGHDT and CDR2 YYEEEE. This CDR3 region has 17 residues. Trimming left V 0 bases short and J 0 bases short, with 13 bases between. CDR3 nucleotides: TGTGCCAGCAGCTTGGATTTCGCGGAGAGCTCCTACAATGAGCAGTTCTTC. It encodes CASSLDFAESSYNEQFF. The whole variable domain, remainder taken from reference TRBV5-6 and TRBJ2-1, is DAGVTQSPTHLIKTRGQQVTLRCSPKSGHDTVSWYQQALGQGPQFIFQYYEEEERQRGNFPDRFSGHQFPNYSSELNVNALLLGDSALYLCASSLDFAESSYNEQFFGPGTRLTVL.

J is TRBJ2-1 and V is TRBV19; tentatively, D is TRBD1 (5 bases). With 3 bases removed from V and 7 bases from J, the gap between germline ends came to 13 bases. The CDR3 covers 14 residues. Germline V gene lookup returns CDR1 LNHDA and CDR2 SQIVND (reference sequence). The CDR3 nucleotides read TGTGCCAGTAGTATGGACACTCCCCGGAATGAGCAGTTCTTC. It yields the protein CASSMDTPRNEQFF.

The V and J genes are TRBV3-1 (or the pseudogene TRBV3-2) and TRBJ2-7; possible D gene TRBD2, 6 bases. CDR1 is LGHDT, CDR2 YNNKEL, per germline (reference sequence). Deletions cut 3 bases from V and 5 bases from J, with 11 bases between. This CDR3 region has 13 residues. CDR3 coding DNA: TGTGCCAGCAGCCATATCGGGAGCAACGAGCAGTACTTC. Translated, it gives CASSHIGSNEQYF.

The chain carries TRBV5-1 and TRBJ2-2; tentative D call: TRBD1 (5 bases). This CDR3 is 15 amino acids long. Trimming left V 0 bases short and J 9 bases short, with 15 bases between. CDR1 SGHRS and CDR2 YFSETQ come from the germline V gene. The CDR3 nucleotides are TGCGCCAGCAGCTTGGAGGGGCGGCCCGACCGGGAGCTGTTTTTT. Translation: CASSLEGRPDRELFF.

This clone was found a few times. The chain recombines TRBV6-2 or TRBV6-3 with TRBJ1-2; D unclear. The CDR3 is made up of 17 amino acids. V dropped 0 bases and J dropped 4 bases, with 18 bases sitting between them. The germline gives CDR1 MNHEY, CDR2 SVGEGT. This CDR3 is CASSYSARGIRPYGYTF. The CDR3 nucleotides are TGTGCCAGCAGTTACTCCGCTCGGGGAATCCGGCCCTATGGCTACACCTTC.

In DNA, the CDR3 is TGTGCCAGCACCACGGCTAGCGGGGCGCTTAACGAGCAGTACTTC. Translating it yields CASTTASGALNEQYF. The chain carries TRBV28 and TRBJ2-7; 9 positions match TRBD2. CDR1 is MDHEN and CDR2 is SYDVKM in the germline V gene. The CDR3 runs 15 residues. The V segment lost 7 bases and the J segment 5 bases; nucleotides outside the gene matches: 12.

This chain uses TRBV6-2 or TRBV6-3 with TRBJ2-5; 9 bases line up with TRBD2. The V gene end was trimmed by 0 bases and the J gene end by 3 bases; junction bases not matched to a gene: 8. This CDR3 spans 17 amino acids. Germline loops: CDR1 MNHEY, CDR2 SVGEGT. The chain's CDR3 is CASSYSTRTSDEETQYF. Here the CDR3 DNA reads TGTGCCAGCAGTTACTCGACTAGGACTAGCGATGAAGAGACCCAGTACTTC.

The chain uses TRBV27 and TRBJ1-5; TRBD1 is a possible D gene (5 bases). The CDR3 has 15 amino acids. Per germline, CDR1 MNHEY and CDR2 SMNVEV (reference sequence). V lost 1 base and J 5 bases, leaving 12 bases between the germline ends. CDR3 sequence reads: CASSLFGHQDQPQHF. The CDR3 DNA reads as TGTGCCAGCAGTTTATTCGGACACCAGGATCAGCCCCAGCATTTT.

The chain uses TRBV11-2 and TRBJ1-5; D gene uncertain. Germline-derived CDR1 and CDR2 are SGHAT and FQNNGV. CDR3 size: 13 residues. Trimming left V 5 bases short and J 6 bases short, with 11 bases between. This CDR3 reads CASSLGVGQPQHF. The CDR3 nucleotides read TGTGCCAGCAGCCTCGGGGTTGGTCAGCCCCAGCATTTT.